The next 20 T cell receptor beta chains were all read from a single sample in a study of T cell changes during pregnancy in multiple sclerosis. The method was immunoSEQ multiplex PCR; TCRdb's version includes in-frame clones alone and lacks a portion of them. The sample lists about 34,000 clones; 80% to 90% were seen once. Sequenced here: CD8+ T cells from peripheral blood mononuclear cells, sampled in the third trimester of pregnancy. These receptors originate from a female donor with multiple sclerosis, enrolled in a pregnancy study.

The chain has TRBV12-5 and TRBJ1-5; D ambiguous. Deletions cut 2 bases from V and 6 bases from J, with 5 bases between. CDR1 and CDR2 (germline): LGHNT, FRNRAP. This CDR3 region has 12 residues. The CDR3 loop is CASGLSRQPQHF. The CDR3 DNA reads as TGTGCTAGTGGTTTGAGCCGTCAGCCCCAGCATTTT.

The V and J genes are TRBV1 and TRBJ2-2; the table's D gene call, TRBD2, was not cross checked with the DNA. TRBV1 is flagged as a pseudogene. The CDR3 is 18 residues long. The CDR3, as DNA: TGCACCAGCAGCCAAGATCATACTAGCGGGGGACAATGGGGGGAGCTGTTTTTT. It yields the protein CTSSQDHTSGGQWGELFF.

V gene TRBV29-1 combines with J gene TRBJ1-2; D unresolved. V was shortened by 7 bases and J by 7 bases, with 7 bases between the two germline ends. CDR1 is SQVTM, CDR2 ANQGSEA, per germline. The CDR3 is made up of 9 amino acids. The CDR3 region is CSASPGYTF. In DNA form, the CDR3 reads TGCAGCGCCTCCCCTGGCTACACCTTC.

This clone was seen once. CDR3 bases: TGTGCCAGCAGCTTAGCCGGGTTAGGGAGCACTGAAGCTTTCTTT. It translates to CASSLAGLGSTEAFF. The V gene is TRBV7-9, the J gene TRBJ1-1; no clear D. V lost 0 bases to trimming and J lost 4 bases, with 12 bases between them. This CDR3 contains 15 residues. Germline-derived CDR1 and CDR2 are SEHNR and FQNEAQ (reference sequence).

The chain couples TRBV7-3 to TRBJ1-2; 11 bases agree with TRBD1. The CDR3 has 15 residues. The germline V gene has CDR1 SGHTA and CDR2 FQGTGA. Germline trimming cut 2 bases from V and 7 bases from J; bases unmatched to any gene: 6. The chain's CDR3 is CASSLDGTGGRGYTF. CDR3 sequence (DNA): TGTGCCAGCAGCTTAGATGGGACAGGGGGACGTGGCTACACCTTC.

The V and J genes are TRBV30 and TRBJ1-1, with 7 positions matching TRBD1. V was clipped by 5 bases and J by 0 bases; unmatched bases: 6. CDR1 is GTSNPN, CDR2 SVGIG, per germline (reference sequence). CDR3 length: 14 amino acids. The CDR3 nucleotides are TGTGCCTGGGTAAACCAGGGGGTGAACACTGAAGCTTTCTTT. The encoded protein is CAWVNQGVNTEAFF.

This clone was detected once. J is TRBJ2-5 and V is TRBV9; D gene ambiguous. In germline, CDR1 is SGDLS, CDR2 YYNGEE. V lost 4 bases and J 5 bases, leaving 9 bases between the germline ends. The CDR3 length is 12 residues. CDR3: CASSPYEETQYF. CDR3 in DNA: TGTGCCAGCAGCCCCTACGAGGAGACCCAGTACTTC. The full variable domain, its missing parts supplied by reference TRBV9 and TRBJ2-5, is DSGVTQTPKHLITATGQRVTLRCSPRSGDLSVYWYQQSLDQGLQFLIQYYNGEERAKGNILERFSAQQFPDLHSELNLSSLELGDSALYFCASSPYEETQYFGPGTRLLVL.

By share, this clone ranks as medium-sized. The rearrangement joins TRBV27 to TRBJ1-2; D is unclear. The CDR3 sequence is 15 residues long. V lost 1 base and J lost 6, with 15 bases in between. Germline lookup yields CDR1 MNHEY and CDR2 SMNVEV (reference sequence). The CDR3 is CASSLWTDLRDGYTF. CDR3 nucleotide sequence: TGTGCCAGCAGTTTATGGACGGACCTGAGGGATGGCTACACCTTC.

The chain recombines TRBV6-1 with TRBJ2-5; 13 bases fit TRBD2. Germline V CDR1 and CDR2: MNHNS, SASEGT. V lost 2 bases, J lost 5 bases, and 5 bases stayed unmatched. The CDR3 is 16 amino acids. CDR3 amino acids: CASSERGLAGRETQYF. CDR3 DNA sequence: TGTGCCAGCAGTGAACGGGGACTAGCGGGGAGGGAGACCCAGTACTTC.

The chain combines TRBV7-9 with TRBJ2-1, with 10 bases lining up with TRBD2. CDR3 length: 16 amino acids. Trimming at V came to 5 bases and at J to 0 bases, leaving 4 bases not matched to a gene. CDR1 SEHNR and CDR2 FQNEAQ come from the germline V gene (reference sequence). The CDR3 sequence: CASSAASGSSYNEQFF. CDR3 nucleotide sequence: TGTGCCAGCAGCGCCGCTAGCGGGAGCTCCTACAATGAGCAGTTCTTC.

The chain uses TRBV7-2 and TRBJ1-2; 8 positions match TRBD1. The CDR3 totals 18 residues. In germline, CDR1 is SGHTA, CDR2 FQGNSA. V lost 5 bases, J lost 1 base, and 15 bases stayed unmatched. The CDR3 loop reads CASSPHFGDRLFNYGYTF. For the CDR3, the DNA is TGTGCCAGCAGCCCTCACTTTGGGGACAGGCTCTTTAACTATGGCTACACCTTC.

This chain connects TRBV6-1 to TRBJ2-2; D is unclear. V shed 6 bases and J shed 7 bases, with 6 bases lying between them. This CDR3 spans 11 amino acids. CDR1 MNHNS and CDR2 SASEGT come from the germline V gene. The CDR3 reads CASRLNGELFF. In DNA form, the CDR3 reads TGTGCCAGCAGACTCAACGGGGAGCTGTTTTTT.

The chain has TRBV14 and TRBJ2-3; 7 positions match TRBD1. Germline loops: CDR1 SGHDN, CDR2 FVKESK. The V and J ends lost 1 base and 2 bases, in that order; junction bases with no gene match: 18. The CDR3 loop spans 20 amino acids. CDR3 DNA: TGTGCCAGCAGCCAAGCCCACGGGATAATGGGACAGATCCACACAGATACGCAGTATTTT. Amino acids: CASSQAHGIMGQIHTDTQYF.

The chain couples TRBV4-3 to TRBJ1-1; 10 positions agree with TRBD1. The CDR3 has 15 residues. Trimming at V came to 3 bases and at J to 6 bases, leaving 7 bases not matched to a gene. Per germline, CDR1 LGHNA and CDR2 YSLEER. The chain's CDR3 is CASSHAGTGAAEAFF. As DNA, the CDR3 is TGCGCCAGCAGCCACGCCGGGACAGGGGCCGCTGAAGCTTTCTTT.

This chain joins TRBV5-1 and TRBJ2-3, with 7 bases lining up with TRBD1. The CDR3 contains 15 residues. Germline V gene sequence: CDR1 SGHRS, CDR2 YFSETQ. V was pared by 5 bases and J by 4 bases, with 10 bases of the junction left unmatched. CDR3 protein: CASSSPTGAADTQYF. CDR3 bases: TGCGCCAGCAGTTCACCCACAGGGGCTGCAGATACGCAGTATTTT.

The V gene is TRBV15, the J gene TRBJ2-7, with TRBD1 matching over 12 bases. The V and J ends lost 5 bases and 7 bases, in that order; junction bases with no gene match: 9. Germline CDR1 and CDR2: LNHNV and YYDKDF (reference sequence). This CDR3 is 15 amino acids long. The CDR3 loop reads CATSEPGQGAGEQYF. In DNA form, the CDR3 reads TGTGCCACCAGCGAACCGGGACAGGGGGCGGGAGAGCAGTACTTC.

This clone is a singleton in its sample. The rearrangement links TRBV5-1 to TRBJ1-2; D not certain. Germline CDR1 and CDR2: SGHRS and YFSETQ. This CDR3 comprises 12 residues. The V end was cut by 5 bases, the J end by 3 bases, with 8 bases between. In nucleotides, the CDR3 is TGCGCCAGCAGATGGGAGGACTATGGCTACACCTTC. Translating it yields CASRWEDYGYTF.

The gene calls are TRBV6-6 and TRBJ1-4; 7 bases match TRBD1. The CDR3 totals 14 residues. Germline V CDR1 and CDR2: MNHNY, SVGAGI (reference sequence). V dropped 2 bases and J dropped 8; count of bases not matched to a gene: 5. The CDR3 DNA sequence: TGTGCCAGCAGTTACGCGACAGGGCTAGAAAAACTGTTTTTT. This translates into CASSYATGLEKLFF.

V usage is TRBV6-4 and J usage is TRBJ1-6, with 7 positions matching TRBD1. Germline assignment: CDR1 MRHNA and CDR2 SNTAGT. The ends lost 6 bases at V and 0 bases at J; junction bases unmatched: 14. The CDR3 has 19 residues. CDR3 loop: CASREGTAPTSSYNSPLHF. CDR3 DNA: TGTGCCAGCAGGGAGGGGACAGCGCCTACTAGCTCCTATAATTCACCCCTCCACTTT.

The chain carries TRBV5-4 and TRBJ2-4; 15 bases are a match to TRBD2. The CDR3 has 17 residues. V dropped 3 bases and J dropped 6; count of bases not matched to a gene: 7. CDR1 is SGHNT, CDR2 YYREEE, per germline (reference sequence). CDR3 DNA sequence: TGTGCCAGCAGCTCGGGACTAGCGGGGGGTACCGGAAACATTCAGTACTTC. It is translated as CASSSGLAGGTGNIQYF.